These T cell receptor beta chains were read from a single sample in a study of radiotherapy plus CTLA-4 blockade in lung cancer. Method: immunoSEQ multiplex PCR; TCRdb's copy keeps in-frame clones and lacks some. The table shows 30,000 to 45,000 clones, with 55% to 80% occurring only once. This material consisted of peripheral blood, taken from a patient treated with radiotherapy plus ipilimumab. All receptors come from a human donor with non-small cell lung cancer who had stable disease on radiotherapy plus ipilimumab. The CDR3 runs from the conserved cysteine through the conserved F or W. D genes are given only for firm matches. The size field is filled for only some rows; it gives once, few, many or a size class.

d_gene	len	v_gene	j_gene	abundance	CDR3nt	CDR3aa
.	16	TRBV5-1	TRBJ2-7	.	TGCGCCAGCAGCTTGGTGGTCACAGCTTATACCTACGAGCAGTACTTC	CASSLVVTAYTYEQYF
.	16	TRBV28	TRBJ1-2	.	TGTGCCAGCAGTTTTTGGGGGGAAACGGCTAACTATGGCTACACCTTC	CASSFWGETANYGYTF
.	13	TRBV6-6	TRBJ2-5	.	TGTGCCAGCAGTTACTCAACTAGAGAGACCCAGTACTTC	CASSYSTRETQYF
TRBD1	16	TRBV9	TRBJ1-3	few	TGTGCCAGCAGCGTGGGGACAGGGGCCCCCTTAGTAACCATATATTTT	CASSVGTGAPLVTIYF
TRBD1	13	TRBV5-5	TRBJ1-1	.	TGTGCCAGCAGCTTGACAGGGGGCACTGAAGCTTTCTTT	CASSLTGGTEAFF
TRBD2	18	TRBV11-3	TRBJ2-5	.	TGTGCCAGCAGCTTAGGGGTAGCGGGGGATCCGTACCAAGAGACCCAGTACTTC	CASSLGVAGDPYQETQYF
TRBD1	12	TRBV2	TRBJ1-6	few	TGTGCCAGACAGGGGGTGTATTCACCCCTCCACTTT	CARQGVYSPLHF
.	15	TRBV19	TRBJ2-7	.	TGTGCCAGTAGTATTGGGGGCGATCCAATTTACGAGCAGTACTTC	CASSIGGDPIYEQYF
TRBD1	15	TRBV12-5	TRBJ2-7	few	TGTGCTAGTGGTCTCCGGACAGGGGCTCAAGGGGGGCAGTACTTC	CASGLRTGAQGGQYF
.	14	TRBV5-5	TRBJ1-5	.	TGTGCCAGCAGCCCTGGGGGGGGGTATCAGCCCCAGCATTTT	CASSPGGGYQPQHF
TRBD1	14	TRBV18	TRBJ1-2	.	TGTGCCAGCTCAACAGATACAGGGGGAGGTGGCTACACCTTC	CASSTDTGGGGYTF
.	15	TRBV4-1	TRBJ1-6	.	TGCGCCAGCAGCCAAGGCAGGGTAGGGGATTCACCCCTCCACTTT	CASSQGRVGDSPLHF
.	15	TRBV15	TRBJ1-4	.	TGTGCCACCAGCAGGGGGGGAGGAGGTTATGAAAAACTGTTTTTT	CATSRGGGGYEKLFF
TRBD1	16	TRBV5-6	TRBJ1-2	many	TGTGCCAGCAGCTTGTTGGGACAGGGGAAAAACTATGGCTACACCTTC	CASSLLGQGKNYGYTF
.	18	TRBV19	TRBJ1-4	.	TGTGCCAGTAGTATAACCTCGACAGGTTTTGCAACTAATGAAAAACTGTTTTTT	CASSITSTGFATNEKLFF
.	13	TRBV19	TRBJ1-2	.	TGTGCCAGTAGCCCAGGGGATGGCTATGGCTACACCTTC	CASSPGDGYGYTF
.	12	TRBV18	TRBJ2-7	.	TGTGCCAGCTCACGTAATTCCTACGAGCAGTACTTC	CASSRNSYEQYF
TRBD1	13	TRBV10-3	TRBJ2-5	few	TGTGCCATAGGGACAGGTCTACAAGAGACCCAGTACTTC	CAIGTGLQETQYF
TRBD1	14	TRBV5-8	TRBJ1-6	once	TGTGCCAGCAGGCCCGGGACAGGAGTTACACCCCTCCACTTT	CASRPGTGVTPLHF
TRBD1	13	TRBV2	TRBJ1-2	.	TGTGCCAGCACGGACAGGGGACCCTATGGCTACACCTTC	CASTDRGPYGYTF
TRBD1	13	TRBV6-5	TRBJ1-2	.	TGTGCCAGCACCCCGGGACAGCCTTATGGCTACACCTTC	CASTPGQPYGYTF
TRBD2	14	TRBV12-5	TRBJ2-5	once	TGTGCTAGTGGTTTGAGCGGGGGACAAGAGACCCAGTACTTC	CASGLSGGQETQYF
.	13	TRBV6-1	TRBJ1-1	.	TGTGCCAGCACCGAAAGCGGTGTCACTGAAGCTTTCTTT	CASTESGVTEAFF
TRBD2	15	TRBV7-9	TRBJ2-7	.	TGTGCCAGCAGCTTAGCGACTAGCGGGGGCTACGAGCAGTACTTC	CASSLATSGGYEQYF
TRBD1	16	TRBV6-5	TRBJ2-1	.	TGTGCCAGCAGTTACAGGACAGGGCAGGATTTTAATGAGCAGTTCTTC	CASSYRTGQDFNEQFF
.	14	TRBV5-6	TRBJ1-2	.	TGTGCCAGCAGCCCCGCCTACTATTTGTATGGCTACACCTTC	CASSPAYYLYGYTF
TRBD1	14	TRBV19	TRBJ1-3	.	TGTGCCACCCGGGACAGAAGCTCTGGAAACACCATATATTTT	CATRDRSSGNTIYF
TRBD1	14	TRBV7-6	TRBJ1-1	once	TGTGCCAGCAGCTCAGGGACAGGGCCCGGGCGAGCTTTCTTT	CASSSGTGPGRAFF